Below are 10 T cell receptor beta chains sequenced from a single sample in a study of T cells in Graves' hyperthyroidism and ophthalmopathy. It was RNA transcripts that yielded the amplified TCR beta CDR3 regions. When the TCR CDR3 underwent first-round RT-PCR, the HTBI primer set was used. TCRdb recomputed calls from the multiplex PCR reads with MiXCR, one row per CDR3 protein. This table holds fewer than 500,000 distinct CDR3 sequences, approximately 13% found once. Sequenced input: blood. Receptors were obtained from a man aged 25-45 years with Graves' hyperthyroidism that later progressed to Graves' ophthalmopathy.

The chain combines TRBV7-9 with TRBJ2-7; D may be TRBD1 or TRBD2 (6 bases each). Germline CDR1 SEHNR, CDR2 FQNEAQ (reference sequence). Trimming pared 0 bases from V and 3 bases from J, leaving 15 bases between. This CDR3 has 16 amino acids. The CDR3 protein is CASSLALGGPHYEQYF. CDR3 in DNA: TGTGCCAGCAGCTTAGCACTTGGGGGGCCTCACTACGAGCAGTACTTC.

The V call is TRBV20-1, the J call TRBJ1-3; maybe TRBD1 (5 bases). From germline, CDR1 is DFQATT and CDR2 SNEGSKA (reference sequence). Trimming took 7 bases from V and 0 from J, leaving 10 bases between them. This CDR3 has 13 residues. The CDR3 reads CSGGTPSGNTIYF. Here the CDR3 DNA reads TGCAGTGGGGGCACCCCCTCTGGAAACACCATATATTTT.

This clonotype has a handful of counts. The chain combines TRBV7-9 with TRBJ2-2; a possible D gene is TRBD1 (6 bases). The CDR3 sequence is 16 residues long. V lost 5 bases and J lost 7, with 20 bases in between. Germline CDR1 is SEHNR and CDR2 is FQNEAQ (reference sequence). The CDR3: CASSTPQTGLGGELFF. The CDR3 DNA follows: TGTGCCAGCAGCACGCCCCAAACAGGGTTGGGCGGGGAGCTGTTTTTT. Using reference TRBV7-9 and TRBJ2-2 for the parts outside the CDR3, the full variable domain is DTGVSQNPRHKITKRGQNVTFRCDPISEHNRLYWYRQTLGQGPEFLTYFQNEAQLEKSRLLSDRFSAERPKGSFSTLEIQRTEQGDSAMYLCASSTPQTGLGGELFFGEGSRLTVL.

This clonotype occurred many times. The chain carries TRBV28 and TRBJ1-1; 7 bases map to TRBD1. This CDR3 comprises 12 residues. Losses at the gene ends were 3 bases for V and 10 bases for J; bases not matched to a gene: 5. Germline assignment: CDR1 MDHEN and CDR2 SYDVKM. DNA for the CDR3: TGTGCCAGCAGTTTGGGACAGAGTTCAGCTTTCTTT. It is translated as CASSLGQSSAFF.

This clonotype has just a few counts. A clone one base away is much larger, so this may be a read error. Likely a read error: the CDR3 ends without its conserved phenylalanine or tryptophan. The chain uses TRBV12-3 or TRBV12-4 and TRBJ2-7; perhaps TRBD2 as D (6 bases). Trimming left V 0 bases short and J 1 base short, with 7 bases between. CDR3 length: 14 amino acids. CDR3 residues: CASSLAGLSYEQYS. As DNA, the CDR3 is TGTGCCAGCAGTTTAGCGGGACTTTCCTACGAGCAGTACTCC.

This clonotype was detected a few times. The rearrangement joins TRBV19 to TRBJ2-3; 7 bases map to TRBD2. Losses at the gene ends were 8 bases for V and 4 bases for J; bases not matched to a gene: 6. Germline loops: CDR1 LNHDA, CDR2 SQIVND (reference sequence). The CDR3 contains 13 residues. The CDR3: CASRLASADTQYF. The CDR3 DNA follows: TGTGCCAGTCGACTAGCTTCGGCAGATACGCAGTATTTT.

This clonotype was picked up many times. The V call is TRBV12-3 or TRBV12-4, the J call TRBJ2-1; 8 nucleotides line up with TRBD2. The CDR3 sequence is 16 residues long. With 4 bases clipped from V and 7 bases from J, the junction kept 12 bases outside the gene matches. The chain's CDR3 is CASSSPGGETNNEQFF. The CDR3 nucleotides read TGTGCCAGCAGTTCCCCGGGGGGGGAGACAAATAATGAGCAGTTCTTC.

This clonotype was seen at least ten times. V and J are TRBV2 and TRBJ1-1; a weak D match, TRBD1 (6 bases). The CDR3 length is 13 residues. CDR1 and CDR2 (germline): SNHLY, FYNNEI. V was pared by 4 bases and J by 3 bases, with 9 bases between. As DNA, the CDR3 is TGTGCCAGCAGTGGTAGGGGGGACACTGAAGCTTTCTTT. Its protein is CASSGRGDTEAFF.

V usage is TRBV29-1 and J usage is TRBJ1-3; D call uncertain. Between the trimmed V and J ends, which lost 3 bases and 4 bases, there was a span of 10 bases. Germline CDR1 SQVTM, CDR2 ANQGSEA. This CDR3 has 13 amino acids. CDR3 amino acids: CSVEEGSGNTIYF. In nucleotides, the CDR3 is TGCAGCGTTGAGGAGGGTTCGGGAAACACCATATATTTT.

This clonotype was found many times. This sequence joins TRBV11-2 and TRBJ1-1; a weak D match, TRBD1 (6 bases). Germline lookup yields CDR1 SGHAT and CDR2 FQNNGV. Deletions cut 1 base from V and 5 bases from J, with 14 bases between. The CDR3 is 15 amino acids. CDR3 bases: TGTGCCAGCAGCTTAGCAAAGGGGGGGTGGACTGAAGCTTTCTTT. Translation gives CASSLAKGGWTEAFF.